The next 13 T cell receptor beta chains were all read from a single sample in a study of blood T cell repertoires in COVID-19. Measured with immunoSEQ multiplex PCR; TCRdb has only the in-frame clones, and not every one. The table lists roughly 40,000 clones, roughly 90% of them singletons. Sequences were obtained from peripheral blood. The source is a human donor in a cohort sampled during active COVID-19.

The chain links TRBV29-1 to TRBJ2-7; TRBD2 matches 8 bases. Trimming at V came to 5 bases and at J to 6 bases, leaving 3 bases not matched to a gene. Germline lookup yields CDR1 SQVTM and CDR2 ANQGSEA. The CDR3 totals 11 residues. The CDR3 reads CSVSGGAEQYF. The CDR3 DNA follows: TGCAGCGTTTCCGGGGGGGCCGAGCAGTACTTC.

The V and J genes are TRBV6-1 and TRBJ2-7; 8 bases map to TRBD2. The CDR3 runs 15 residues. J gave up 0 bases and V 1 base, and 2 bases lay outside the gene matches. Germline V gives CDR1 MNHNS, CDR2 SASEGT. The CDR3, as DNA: TGTGCCAGCAGTGAAGAACTAGCGGTCTCCTACGAGCAGTACTTC. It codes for CASSEELAVSYEQYF.

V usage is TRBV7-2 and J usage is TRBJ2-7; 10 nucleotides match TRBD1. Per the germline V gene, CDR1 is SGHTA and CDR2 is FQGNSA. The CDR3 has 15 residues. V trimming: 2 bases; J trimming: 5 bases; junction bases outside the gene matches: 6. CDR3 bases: TGTGCCAGCAGCTTACCGACAGGGGGCCGCAACGAGCAGTACTTC. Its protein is CASSLPTGGRNEQYF.

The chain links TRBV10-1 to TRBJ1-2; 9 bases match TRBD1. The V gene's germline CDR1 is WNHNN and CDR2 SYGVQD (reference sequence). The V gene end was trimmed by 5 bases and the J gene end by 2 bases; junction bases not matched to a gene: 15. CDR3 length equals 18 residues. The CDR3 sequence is CASSYVPGQGRENYGYTF. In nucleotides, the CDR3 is TGCGCCAGCAGTTACGTCCCGGGACAGGGTCGGGAGAACTATGGCTACACCTTC.

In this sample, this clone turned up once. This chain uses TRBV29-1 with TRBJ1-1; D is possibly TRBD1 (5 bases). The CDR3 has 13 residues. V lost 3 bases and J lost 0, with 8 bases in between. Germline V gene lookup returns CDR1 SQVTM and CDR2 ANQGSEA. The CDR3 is CSVERTLNTEAFF. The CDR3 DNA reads TGCAGCGTTGAGAGGACACTGAACACTGAAGCTTTCTTT.

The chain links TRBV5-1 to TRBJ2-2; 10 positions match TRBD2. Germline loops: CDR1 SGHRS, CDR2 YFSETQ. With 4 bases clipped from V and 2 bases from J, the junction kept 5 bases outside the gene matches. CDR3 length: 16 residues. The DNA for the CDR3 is TGCGCCAGCAGCCCTCCTAGCGGGGGAAACACCGGGGAGCTGTTTTTT. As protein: CASSPPSGGNTGELFF. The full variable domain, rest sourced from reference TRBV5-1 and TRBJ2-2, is KAGVTQTPRYLIKTRGQQVTLSCSPISGHRSVSWYQQTPGQGLQFLFEYFSETQRNKGNFPGRFSGRQFSNSRSEMNVSTLELGDSALYLCASSPPSGGNTGELFFGEGSRLTVL.

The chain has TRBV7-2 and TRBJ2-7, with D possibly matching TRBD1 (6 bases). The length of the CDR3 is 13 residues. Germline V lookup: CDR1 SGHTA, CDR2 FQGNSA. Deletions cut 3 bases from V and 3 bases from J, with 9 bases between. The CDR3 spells CASSLTDSYEQYF. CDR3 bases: TGTGCCAGCAGCTTGACGGACAGCTACGAGCAGTACTTC.

The CDR3 reads CASSSPGLAGGPQTQYF. CDR3 DNA sequence: TGTGCCAGCAGCTCGCCGGGACTAGCGGGGGGGCCGCAGACCCAGTACTTC. The V and J genes are TRBV5-4 and TRBJ2-5; 16 bases line up with TRBD2. V shed 3 bases and J 6 bases; nucleotides not matched to a gene: 8. The CDR3 is 17 residues long. In germline, CDR1 is SGHNT, CDR2 YYREEE (reference sequence).

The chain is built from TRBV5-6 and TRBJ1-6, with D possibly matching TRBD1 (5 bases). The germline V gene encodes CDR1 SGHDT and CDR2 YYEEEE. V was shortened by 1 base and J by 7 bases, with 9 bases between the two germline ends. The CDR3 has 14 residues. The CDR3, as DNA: TGTGCCAGCAGCTTGCTCAGGGAAAATTCACCCCTCCACTTT. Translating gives CASSLLRENSPLHF. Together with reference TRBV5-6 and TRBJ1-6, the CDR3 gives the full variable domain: DAGVTQSPTHLIKTRGQQVTLRCSPKSGHDTVSWYQQALGQGPQFIFQYYEEEERQRGNFPDRFSGHQFPNYSSELNVNALLLGDSALYLCASSLLRENSPLHFGNGTRLTVT.

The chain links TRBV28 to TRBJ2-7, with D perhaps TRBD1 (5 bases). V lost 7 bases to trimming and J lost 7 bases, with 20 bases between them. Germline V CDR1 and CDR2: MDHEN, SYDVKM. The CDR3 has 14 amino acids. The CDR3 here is CASISQGPPREQYF. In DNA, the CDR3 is TGTGCCAGCATCTCCCAGGGTCCGCCGCGGGAGCAGTACTTC.

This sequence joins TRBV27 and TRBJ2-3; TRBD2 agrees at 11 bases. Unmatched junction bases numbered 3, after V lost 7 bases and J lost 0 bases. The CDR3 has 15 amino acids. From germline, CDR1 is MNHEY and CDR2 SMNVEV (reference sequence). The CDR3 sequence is CASKLAGASTDTQYF. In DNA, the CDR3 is TGTGCCAGCAAACTAGCGGGGGCCAGCACAGATACGCAGTATTTT.

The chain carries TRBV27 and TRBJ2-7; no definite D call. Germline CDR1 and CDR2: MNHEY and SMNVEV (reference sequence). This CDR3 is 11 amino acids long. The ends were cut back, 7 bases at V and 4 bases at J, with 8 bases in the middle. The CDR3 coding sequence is TGTGCCAGCACCGACTTATACGAGCAGTACTTC. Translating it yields CASTDLYEQYF.

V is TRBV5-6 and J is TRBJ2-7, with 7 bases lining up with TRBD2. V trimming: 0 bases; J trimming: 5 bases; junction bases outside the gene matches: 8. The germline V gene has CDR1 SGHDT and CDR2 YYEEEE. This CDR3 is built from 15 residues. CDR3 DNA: TGTGCCAGCAGCTTGGAGGGAGGGGAGGCCGACGAGCAGTACTTC. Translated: CASSLEGGEADEQYF.